Sequencing of this T cell receptor (beta chain) was carried out in a study of CD8 T cells in ankylosing spondylitis. TCRdb reanalysed the 5' RACE reads using MiXCR and keeps one entry per CDR3 protein. The sample records about 270,000 distinct CDR3 sequences, roughly a third being singletons. The sequence derives from a male donor with ankylosing spondylitis or in good health (not recorded which). Sequencing used blood, either unsorted or a sorted T cell fraction (not recorded which).

In DNA, the CDR3 is TGTGCCAGCAACGACAGGGGATCCTACAATGAGCAGTTCTTC. Amino acid sequence: CASNDRGSYNEQFF. V is TRBV6-2 or TRBV6-3 and J is TRBJ2-1, with 8 bases aligning to TRBD1. The CDR3 runs 14 residues. V shed 7 bases and J 1 base; nucleotides not matched to a gene: 3. CDR1 is MNHEY and CDR2 is SVGEGT in the germline V gene.